This TCR beta chain was sequenced for a study of T cell responses to AZD1222 COVID-19 vaccine. Generated by immunoSEQ multiplex PCR, the TCRdb table keeps only in-frame clones and is missing some. The sample holds more than 120,000 clones; approximately 87% are singletons and the top ten take 1.5% to 2%. CDR1 SEHNR and CDR2 FQNEAQ come from the germline V gene (reference sequence). Trimming shortened V by 2 bases and J by 7 bases, and 6 bases separated the two germline ends. CDR3 size: 12 residues. Here the sequenced sample was peripheral blood, taken 28 days after the second AZD1222 dose. The V call is TRBV7-9, the J call TRBJ2-1, with D unresolved. This receptor was identified in an adult who received the AZD1222 COVID-19 vaccine. This CDR3 reads CASSLNVNEQFF. CDR3 in DNA: TGTGCCAGCAGCTTAAACGTGAATGAGCAGTTCTTC.